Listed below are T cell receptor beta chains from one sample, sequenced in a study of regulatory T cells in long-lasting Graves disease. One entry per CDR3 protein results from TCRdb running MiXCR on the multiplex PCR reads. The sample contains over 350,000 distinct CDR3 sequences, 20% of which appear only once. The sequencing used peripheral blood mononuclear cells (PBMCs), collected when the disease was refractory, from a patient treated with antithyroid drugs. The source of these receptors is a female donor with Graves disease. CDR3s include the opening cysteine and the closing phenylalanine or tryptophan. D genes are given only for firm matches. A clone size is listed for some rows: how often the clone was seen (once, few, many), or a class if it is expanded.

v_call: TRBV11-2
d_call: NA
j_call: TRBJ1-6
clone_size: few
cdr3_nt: TGTGCCAGCAGCCCCGGGACTGAATCACCCCTCCACTTT
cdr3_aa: CASSPGTESPLHF

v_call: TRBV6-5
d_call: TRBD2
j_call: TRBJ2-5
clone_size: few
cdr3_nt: TGTGCCAGCAGTGACTCGGAGCGGGGTCAAGAGACCCAGTACTTC
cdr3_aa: CASSDSERGQETQYF

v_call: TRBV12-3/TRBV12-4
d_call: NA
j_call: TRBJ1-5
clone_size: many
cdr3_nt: TGTGCCAGCAGTCCAGGACGCGGGCCCCAGCATTTT
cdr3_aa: CASSPGRGPQHF

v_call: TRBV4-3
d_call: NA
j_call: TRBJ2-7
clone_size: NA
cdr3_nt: TGCGCCAGCAGCCCCACTAAAACCCGACGCTACGAGCAGTACTTC
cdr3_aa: CASSPTKTRRYEQYF

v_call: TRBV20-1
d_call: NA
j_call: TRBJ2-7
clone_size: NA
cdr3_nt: TGCAGTGCTAGCAGCCAGGCCCTCTCCTACGAGCAGTACTTC
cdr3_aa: CSASSQALSYEQYF

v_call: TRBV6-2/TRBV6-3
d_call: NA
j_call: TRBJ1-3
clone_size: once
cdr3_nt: TGTGCCAGCAGTTACTCGATTCTACTGGGGATCGGTGGAAACACCATATATTTT
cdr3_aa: CASSYSILLGIGGNTIYF

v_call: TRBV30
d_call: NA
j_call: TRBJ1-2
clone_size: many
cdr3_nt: TGTGCCTGGAGTGTACGGGCAGGCGCCTATGGCTACACCTTC
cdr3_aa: CAWSVRAGAYGYTF

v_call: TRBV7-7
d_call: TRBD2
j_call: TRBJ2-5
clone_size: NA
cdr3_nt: TGTGCTAGCAGCTTTCGGGATCTAGCGGGAGGAACCCAGTACTTC
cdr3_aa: CASSFRDLAGGTQYF

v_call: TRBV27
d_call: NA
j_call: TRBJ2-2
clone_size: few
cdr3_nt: TGTGCCAGCAGTTCTACCATCCTGAACACCGGGGAGCTGTTTTTT
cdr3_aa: CASSSTILNTGELFF

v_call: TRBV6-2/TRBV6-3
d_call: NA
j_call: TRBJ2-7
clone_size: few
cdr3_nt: TGTGCCAGCAGGTTCCAGGGGGGCGAGCAGTACTTC
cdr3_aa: CASRFQGGEQYF

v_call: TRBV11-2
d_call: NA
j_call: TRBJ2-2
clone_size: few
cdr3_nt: TGTGCCAGCAGCTTAACGGGCCACCACAACACCGGGGAGCTGTTTTTT
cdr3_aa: CASSLTGHHNTGELFF

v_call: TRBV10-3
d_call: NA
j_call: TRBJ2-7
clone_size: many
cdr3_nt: TGTGCCATCAGTGACAACGGTGTGGAGCAGTACTTC
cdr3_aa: CAISDNGVEQYF

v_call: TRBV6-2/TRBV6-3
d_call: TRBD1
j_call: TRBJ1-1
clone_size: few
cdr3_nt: TGTGCCAGCAGACCCGGGACAGGGAGGGCTTTCTTT
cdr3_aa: CASRPGTGRAFF

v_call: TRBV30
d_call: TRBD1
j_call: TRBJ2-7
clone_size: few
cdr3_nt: TGTGCCTGGAGGCGGACAGGGACCTACGAGCAGTACTTC
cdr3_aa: CAWRRTGTYEQYF

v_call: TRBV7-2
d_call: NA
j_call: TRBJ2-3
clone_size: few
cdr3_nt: TGTGCCAGCAGCTATGGGGGATTGGGCACAGATACGCAGTATTTT
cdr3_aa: CASSYGGLGTDTQYF

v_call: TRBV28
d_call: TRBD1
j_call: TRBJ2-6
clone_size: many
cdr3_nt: TGTGCCAGCAGCACACAGGGGGCGATTCCCCACTCTGGGGCCAACGTCCTGACTTTC
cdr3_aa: CASSTQGAIPHSGANVLTF

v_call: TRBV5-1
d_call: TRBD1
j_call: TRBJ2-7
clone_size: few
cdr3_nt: TGCGCCAGCAGCAGAACCGGGACAGGAAGGTACGAGCAGTACTTC
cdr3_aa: CASSRTGTGRYEQYF

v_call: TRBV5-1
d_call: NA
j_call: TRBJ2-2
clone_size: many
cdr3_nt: TGCGCCAGCAGCTCCCAACGTGGGGGGCTGAGCGGGGAGCTGTTTTTT
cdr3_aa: CASSSQRGGLSGELFF

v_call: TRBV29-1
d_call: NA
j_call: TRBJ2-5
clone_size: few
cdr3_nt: TGCAGCGTTGAACAGACAGACGTCACGGCCCAGTACTTC
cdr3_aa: CSVEQTDVTAQYF

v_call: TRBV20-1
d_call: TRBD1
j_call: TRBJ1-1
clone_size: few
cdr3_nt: TGCAGTGCCCAGGGGGCTACTGAAGCTTTCTTT
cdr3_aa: CSAQGATEAFF

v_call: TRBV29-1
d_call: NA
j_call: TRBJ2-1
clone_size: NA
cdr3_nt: TGCAGCGTTGAATGGGACCCCAATGAGCAGTTCTTC
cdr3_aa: CSVEWDPNEQFF

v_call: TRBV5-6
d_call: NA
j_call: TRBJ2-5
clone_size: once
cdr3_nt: TGTGCCAGCAGCCCCGGGAGAGCTGGACGAGAGACCCAGTACTTC
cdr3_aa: CASSPGRAGRETQYF

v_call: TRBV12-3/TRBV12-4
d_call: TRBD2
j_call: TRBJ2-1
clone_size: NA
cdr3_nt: TGTGCCAGCACAGCGGGAATCGGGGTCGGGGAGCAGTTCTTC
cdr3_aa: CASTAGIGVGEQFF

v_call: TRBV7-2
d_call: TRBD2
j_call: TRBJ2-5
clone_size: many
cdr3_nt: TGTGCCAGCAGCTTAGAACTAGCGGGAGCAGAGACCCAGTACTTC
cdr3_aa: CASSLELAGAETQYF

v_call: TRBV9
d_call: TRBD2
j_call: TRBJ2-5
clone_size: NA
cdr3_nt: TGTGCCAGCAGCGTAGCTACTTCGGGGGGGGCACAAGAGACCCAGTACTTC
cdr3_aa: CASSVATSGGAQETQYF

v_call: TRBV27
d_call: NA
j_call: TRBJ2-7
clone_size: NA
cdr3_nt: TGTGCCAGCAGTTTTGCGGGACAGATCCCCTACGAGCAGTACTTC
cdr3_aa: CASSFAGQIPYEQYF

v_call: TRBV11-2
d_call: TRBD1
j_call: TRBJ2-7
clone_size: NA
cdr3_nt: TGTGCCAGCAGTACCACCGGGACAGGCCACACCGAGCAGTACTTC
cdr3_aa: CASSTTGTGHTEQYF

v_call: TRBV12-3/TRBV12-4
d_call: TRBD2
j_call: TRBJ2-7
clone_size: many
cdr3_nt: TGTGCCAGCAGTCCACCGGGACTAGCGGGACGCGAGCAGTACTTC
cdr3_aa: CASSPPGLAGREQYF

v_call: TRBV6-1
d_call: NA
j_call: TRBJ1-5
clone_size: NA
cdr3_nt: TGTGCCGCCCAAACGGGACAAGGAAATCAGCCCCAGCATTTT
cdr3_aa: CAAQTGQGNQPQHF

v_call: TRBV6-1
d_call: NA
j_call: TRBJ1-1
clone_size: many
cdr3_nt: TGTGCCAGCACCTCGGGGCGAATGAACACTGAAGCTTTCTTT
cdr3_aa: CASTSGRMNTEAFF

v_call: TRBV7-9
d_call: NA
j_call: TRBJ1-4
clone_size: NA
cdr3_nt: TGTGCCAGCAGCTTCCATAATGAAAAACTGTTTTTT
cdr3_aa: CASSFHNEKLFF

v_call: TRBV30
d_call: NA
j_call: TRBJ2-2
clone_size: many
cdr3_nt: TGTGCCGAGGACAGTACGAACACCGGGGAGCTGTTTTTT
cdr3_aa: CAEDSTNTGELFF

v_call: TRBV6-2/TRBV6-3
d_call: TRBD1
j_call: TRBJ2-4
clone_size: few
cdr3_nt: TGTGCCAGCAGTTTCGCAGACAGGGGCAACATTCAGTACTTC
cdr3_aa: CASSFADRGNIQYF

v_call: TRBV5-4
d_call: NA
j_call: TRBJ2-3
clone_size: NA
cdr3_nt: TGTGCCAGCAGCCTAACGGTTAGCACAGATACGCAGTATTTT
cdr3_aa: CASSLTVSTDTQYF

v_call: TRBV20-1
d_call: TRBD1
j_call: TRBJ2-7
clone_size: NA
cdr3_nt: TGCAGTGCTTCAACCGGGACAGGGGGCTGGGAGCAGTACTTC
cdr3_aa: CSASTGTGGWEQYF

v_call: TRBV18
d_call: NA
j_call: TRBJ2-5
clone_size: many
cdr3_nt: TGTGCCAGCTGTTCCGTGGGGGCCCAAGAGACCCAGTACTTC
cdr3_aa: CASCSVGAQETQYF

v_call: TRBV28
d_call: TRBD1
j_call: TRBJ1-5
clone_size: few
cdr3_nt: TGTGCCAGCAGTTCACCGGGACAGGGGGCCGGGCAGCCCCAGCATTTT
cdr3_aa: CASSSPGQGAGQPQHF

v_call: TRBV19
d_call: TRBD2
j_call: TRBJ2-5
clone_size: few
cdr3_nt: TGTGCCAGTAGTATCTCTAGCGGGAGTTTGGAGACCCAGTACTTC
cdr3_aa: CASSISSGSLETQYF

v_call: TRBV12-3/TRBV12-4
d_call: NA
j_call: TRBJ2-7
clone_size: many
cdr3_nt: TGTGCCAGCAGTTTCGGGAGTCGGTACGAGCAGTACTTC
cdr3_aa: CASSFGSRYEQYF

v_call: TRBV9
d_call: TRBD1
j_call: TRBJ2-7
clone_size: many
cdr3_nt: TGTGCCAGCAGCGAGGGACAGGGTTACGAGCAGTACTTC
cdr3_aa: CASSEGQGYEQYF

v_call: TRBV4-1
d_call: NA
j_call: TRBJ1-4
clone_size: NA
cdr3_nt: TGCGCCAGCAGCCAAGACCCATATCCTGGGTTGGAAAAACTGTTTTTT
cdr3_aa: CASSQDPYPGLEKLFF

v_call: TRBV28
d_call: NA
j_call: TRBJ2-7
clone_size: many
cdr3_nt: TGTGCCAGCAGTTGGGGGAGTCGGGAGCAGTACTTC
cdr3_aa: CASSWGSREQYF

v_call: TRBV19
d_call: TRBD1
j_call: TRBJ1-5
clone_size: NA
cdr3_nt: TGTGCCACCGCCCGGGACAGCAGGGGCAATCAGCCCCAGCATTTT
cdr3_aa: CATARDSRGNQPQHF

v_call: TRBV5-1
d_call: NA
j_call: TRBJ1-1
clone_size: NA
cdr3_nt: TGCGCCAGCAGCCCCAGAGGTCCCCCCGAGAACACTGAAGCTTTCTTT
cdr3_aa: CASSPRGPPENTEAFF

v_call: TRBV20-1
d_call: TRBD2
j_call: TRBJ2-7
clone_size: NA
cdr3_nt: TGCAGTGCTAGGTCGGGGACTAGCGGGAGATCCTACGAGCAGTACTTC
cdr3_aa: CSARSGTSGRSYEQYF

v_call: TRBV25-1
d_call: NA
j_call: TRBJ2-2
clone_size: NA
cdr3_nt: TGTGCCGCCGGGCAGTCCACCGGGGAGCTGTTTTTT
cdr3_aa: CAAGQSTGELFF

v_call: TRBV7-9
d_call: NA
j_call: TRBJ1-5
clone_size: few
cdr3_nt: TGTGCCAGCAGTTTAGAGAGGCAGCCCCAGCATTTT
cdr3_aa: CASSLERQPQHF

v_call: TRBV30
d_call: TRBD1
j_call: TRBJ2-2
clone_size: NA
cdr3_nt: TGTGCCTGGATACGGGACAGAAACACCGAGGAGCTGTTTTTT
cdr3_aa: CAWIRDRNTEELFF

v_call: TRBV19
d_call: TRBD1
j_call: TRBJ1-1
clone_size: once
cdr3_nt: TGTGCCAGTAATACAGGGGGCTTCACTGAAGCTTTCTTT
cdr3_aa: CASNTGGFTEAFF

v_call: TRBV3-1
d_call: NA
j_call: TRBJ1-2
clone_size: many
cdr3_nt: TGTGCCAGCAGCCAAGAGACAGGTTGGGCCTCTGGCTACACCTTC
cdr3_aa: CASSQETGWASGYTF

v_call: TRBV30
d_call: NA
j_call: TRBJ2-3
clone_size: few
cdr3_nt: TGTGCCTGGAGTAGAGGAAGCACAGATACGCAGTATTTT
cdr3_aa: CAWSRGSTDTQYF